The 9 T cell receptor beta chains below were found in one sample sequenced in a study of CD8 T cells in Susac syndrome. The authors reverse transcribed roughly 0.5 to 1 ug RNA with random hexamers. Each CDR3 protein gets one entry after TCRdb re-called the immunoSEQ multiplex PCR reads with MiXCR. The sample has over 130,000 distinct CDR3 sequences, approximately 95% seen once. Sequencing input: CD4+ T cells from PBMCs. These receptor sequences come from a human donor with multiple sclerosis.

The CDR3 region has the DNA TGCAGTGCTAGAGACAACAGGGGACTCCGCCTAGGCAATGAGCAGTTCTTC. It encodes CSARDNRGLRLGNEQFF. This chain uses TRBV20-1 with TRBJ2-1; D might be TRBD1 (7 bases). Between the trimmed V and J ends, which lost 0 bases and 6 bases, there was a span of 21 bases. Germline V gene data show CDR1 as DFQATT and CDR2 as SNEGSKA (reference sequence). The CDR3 covers 17 residues.

V usage is TRBV2 and J usage is TRBJ2-7; maybe TRBD2 (6 bases). The V end was cut by 6 bases, the J end by 7 bases, with 22 bases between. This CDR3 spans 15 amino acids. CDR1 is SNHLY, CDR2 FYNNEI, per germline. Here the CDR3 reads CASRVGGVKLREQYF. The DNA of the CDR3 is TGTGCCAGCAGGGTAGGCGGGGTGAAACTACGAGAGCAGTACTTC.

V is TRBV12-3 or TRBV12-4 and J is TRBJ1-1; D is undetermined. The CDR3 is 12 residues long. V lost 6 bases, J lost 5 bases, and 10 bases lay in between. CDR3 protein: CASSRPRTEAFF. The DNA for the CDR3 is TGTGCCAGCAGCCGCCCTAGGACTGAAGCTTTCTTT.

V gene TRBV7-3 combines with J gene TRBJ1-2, with D possibly TRBD1 on 5 matching bases. The V gene lost 5 bases and the J gene lost 8 bases, with 18 bases spanning the gap. CDR1 is SGHTA, CDR2 FQGTGA, per germline. The CDR3 is made up of 14 amino acids. The CDR3 protein is CASSPGEGARGYTF. The CDR3 coding sequence is TGTGCCAGCAGCCCCGGTGAAGGGGCAAGGGGCTACACCTTC.

The chain combines TRBV5-1 with TRBJ2-2; TRBD1 matches at 7 bases. Germline V gives CDR1 SGHRS, CDR2 YFSETQ. The CDR3 runs 15 residues. The V segment lost 5 bases and the J segment 0 bases; nucleotides outside the gene matches: 4. CDR3 sequence (DNA): TGCGCCAGCAGAATCGGGACAGCGAACACCGGGGAGCTGTTTTTT. Translating gives CASRIGTANTGELFF.

This chain uses TRBV20-1 with TRBJ1-1; D perhaps matches TRBD1 (5 bases). Per germline, CDR1 DFQATT and CDR2 SNEGSKA (reference sequence). V was clipped by 2 bases and J by 2 bases, with 6 bases between them. The CDR3 loop spans 12 amino acids. In nucleotides, the CDR3 is TGCAGTGCTAGACAGGGTAACACTGAAGCTTTCTTT. Translation: CSARQGNTEAFF.

The chain is built from TRBV18 and TRBJ1-2; the D gene is possibly TRBD1 (5 bases). The germline V gene has CDR1 KGHSH and CDR2 LQKENI. There are 15 residues in the CDR3. The V end was cut by 1 base, the J end by 6 bases, with 15 bases between. CDR3 sequence reads: CASSPRGDAVHGYTF. In nucleotides, the CDR3 is TGTGCCAGCTCACCACGGGGGGACGCGGTTCATGGCTACACCTTC.

The gene calls are TRBV20-1 and TRBJ1-1; possible D gene TRBD1, 5 bases. V was shortened by 3 bases and J by 8 bases, with 19 bases between the two germline ends. The CDR3 runs to 14 residues. Germline loops: CDR1 DFQATT, CDR2 SNEGSKA (reference sequence). The DNA for the CDR3 is TGCAGTGCTAGGCGGGGCCCGTCCTATTCCGAAGCTTTCTTT. Its protein product is CSARRGPSYSEAFF.

About this clonotype: An end of the junction does not agree with germline; a read error may underlie this. The gene calls are TRBV30 and TRBJ2-3, with 10 positions matching TRBD1. The CDR3 consists of 12 residues. Germline CDR1 is GTSNPN and CDR2 is SVGIG (reference sequence). The CDR3 DNA is TGTGCCTGGAGTTTTTCCGGGACAGGGGCCTTTTTT. This translates into CAWSFSGTGAFF.